The 32 T cell receptor beta chains reported below all come from one sample, sequenced in a study of Ad26.COV2.S vaccination and SARS-CoV-2 variants. Clones were read by immunoSEQ multiplex PCR, and TCRdb kept only the in-frame ones, dropping some. The sample comprises about 280,000 clones, over 75% of which are singletons, and 2.5% to 3.5% rests with the top ten. Stated treatment: over 15 received Ad26.COV2.S at low or high dose, single or two shots; roughly 5 received placebo; per-sample allocation not given. Day 63 following the first vaccine or placebo injection was when the samples were taken. Sequences were derived from peripheral blood, sampled in a trial of Ad26.COV2.S vaccine versus placebo. These receptors were collected from a person aged 18-60 years who received the Ad26.COV2.S COVID-19 vaccine or a placebo.

Comment on this clone: At the DNA level, this CDR3 is encoded by other sequences in the same sample as well. The chain uses TRBV7-9 and TRBJ2-3; a weak D match, TRBD1 (6 bases). The germline V and J ends were trimmed by 3 bases and 4 bases, with 8 bases remaining between them. Germline-derived CDR1 and CDR2 are SEHNR and FQNEAQ (reference sequence). CDR3 length equals 13 residues. The CDR3 loop is CASSLAGADTQYF. The CDR3 bases are TGTGCCAGCAGCTTGGCAGGGGCAGATACGCAGTATTTT.

The CDR3 bases are TGTGCCAGCAGCCAGTCCGGGACTAGCGGTTACAATGAGCAGTTCTTC. Translation gives CASSQSGTSGYNEQFF. The chain couples TRBV3-1 (or the pseudogene TRBV3-2) to TRBJ2-1; 11 bases align to TRBD2. The CDR3 runs 16 residues. Germline values: CDR1 LGHDT, CDR2 YNNKEL (reference sequence). The V segment lost 3 bases and the J segment 4 bases; nucleotides outside the gene matches: 5.

The chain recombines TRBV12-5 with TRBJ1-5; unclear D gene. Deletions cut 7 bases from V and 9 bases from J, with 16 bases between. The germline CDR1 and CDR2 sequences are LGHNT and FRNRAP. This CDR3 contains 13 residues. The DNA for the CDR3 is TGTGCTAGTGCCCCAAGTGTCGTCCGGCCCCAGCATTTT. Its translation is CASAPSVVRPQHF.

J is TRBJ2-2 and V is TRBV12-5; D is undetermined. CDR3 length equals 12 residues. Trimming removed 3 bases from V and 7 bases from J, with 6 bases in between. Germline V gene data show CDR1 as LGHNT and CDR2 as FRNRAP. Here the CDR3 DNA reads TGTGCTAGTGGTTTTATGGACGGGGAGCTGTTTTTT. Translated, it gives CASGFMDGELFF.

The CDR3 spells CASSEFRAGRNTEAFF. The CDR3 DNA sequence: TGTGCCAGCAGTGAATTCCGTGCCGGAAGGAACACTGAAGCTTTCTTT. This sequence joins TRBV6-1 and TRBJ1-1; D ambiguous. V lost 2 bases and J 1 base, leaving 14 bases between the germline ends. CDR3 size: 16 residues. Germline V gene lookup returns CDR1 MNHNS and CDR2 SASEGT.

The chain carries TRBV28 and TRBJ2-7; 7 nucleotides align to TRBD1. V shed 4 bases, J shed 1 base, and the junction held 1 base outside the gene matches. This CDR3 is 13 amino acids long. CDR1 and CDR2 (germline): MDHEN, SYDVKM. For the CDR3, the DNA is TGTGCCAGCAGTTCGGGACAGTCCTACGAGCAGTACTTC. This encodes CASSSGQSYEQYF.

The CDR3 is CASSPLHTEAFF. The CDR3 nucleotides are TGTGCCAGCTCACCTCTCCACACTGAAGCTTTCTTT. This rearrangement joins TRBV18 to TRBJ1-1; D gene uncertain. CDR1 KGHSH and CDR2 LQKENI come from the germline V gene. This CDR3 comprises 12 residues. V was trimmed by 3 bases and J by 3 bases, leaving 5 bases between them.

The chain recombines TRBV11-2 with TRBJ2-7; D tentatively fits TRBD1 or TRBD2 (5 bases each). The CDR3 extends over 14 amino acids. Per germline, CDR1 SGHAT and CDR2 FQNNGV. The V end lost 4 bases, the J end lost 1 base, and 11 bases lay between the germline ends. In DNA form, the CDR3 reads TGTGCCAGCAGCTACACGGGGCGGTCCTACGAGCAGTACTTC. This encodes CASSYTGRSYEQYF.

The gene calls are TRBV3-1 (or the pseudogene TRBV3-2) and TRBJ1-4; TRBD1 is a possible D gene (6 bases). Trimming took 3 bases from V and 3 from J, leaving 11 bases between them. The CDR3 has 15 residues. Germline V CDR1 and CDR2: LGHDT, YNNKEL (reference sequence). The CDR3 loop is CASSHGGGSNEKLFF. The CDR3 nucleotides are TGTGCCAGCAGCCACGGGGGCGGGTCTAATGAAAAACTGTTTTTT.

The chain employs TRBV3-1 (or the pseudogene TRBV3-2) and TRBJ2-7; TRBD1 aligns across 9 bases. This CDR3 comprises 15 residues. Germline V gives CDR1 LGHDT, CDR2 YNNKEL (reference sequence). Trimming took 5 bases from V and 6 from J; bases not matched to a gene: 11. CDR3 in DNA: TGTGCCAGCAGCTATCCGGGACAGGGAATTCTCGAGCAGTACTTC. Translation gives CASSYPGQGILEQYF.

CDR3 DNA sequence: TGTGCCACCAGCGAGTCACAGGGGCCTTCGAACACCGGGGAGCTGTTTTTT. Its translation is CATSESQGPSNTGELFF. The chain combines TRBV15 with TRBJ2-2; 7 bases line up with TRBD1. Losses at the gene ends were 5 bases for V and 0 bases for J; bases not matched to a gene: 9. The CDR3 is 17 residues long. CDR1 and CDR2 (germline): LNHNV, YYDKDF (reference sequence).

Concerning this clone: Other DNA sequences within the sample encode an identical CDR3. The V and J genes are TRBV18 and TRBJ2-7; D may match TRBD1 or TRBD2 (5 bases each). The V end was cut by 3 bases, the J end by 2 bases, with 11 bases between. CDR1 KGHSH and CDR2 LQKENI come from the germline V gene. The CDR3 loop spans 14 amino acids. The CDR3 reads CASSPRQGAYEQYF. The CDR3, as DNA: TGTGCCAGCTCACCTCGGCAGGGAGCCTACGAGCAGTACTTC.

V is TRBV12-5 and J is TRBJ2-3, with 8 bases aligning to TRBD1. Germline loops: CDR1 LGHNT, CDR2 FRNRAP. V lost 6 bases, J lost 1 base, and 3 bases stayed unmatched. CDR3 size: 14 residues. CDR3 sequence: CASGPTGGTDTQYF. The DNA for the CDR3 is TGTGCTAGTGGCCCGACAGGGGGCACAGATACGCAGTATTTT.

The genes are TRBV4-3 and TRBJ1-1; D remains unclear. Between the trimmed V and J ends, which lost 3 bases and 1 base, there was a span of 6 bases. The CDR3 is made up of 13 amino acids. In germline, CDR1 is LGHNA, CDR2 YSLEER. The CDR3 here is CASSHRSNTEAFF. The DNA of the CDR3 is TGCGCCAGCAGCCATAGGTCGAACACTGAAGCTTTCTTT.

J is TRBJ1-2 and V is TRBV6-5; TRBD1 is a possible D gene (6 bases). Germline CDR1 is MNHEY and CDR2 is SVGAGI. The CDR3 totals 15 residues. V dropped 2 bases and J dropped 0 bases, with 10 bases sitting between them. CDR3 bases: TGTGCCAGCAGTTACGGACAGCGAGCTAACTATGGCTACACCTTC. This sequence encodes CASSYGQRANYGYTF.

The rearrangement uses TRBV7-2 and TRBJ1-5; D gene ambiguous. The germline CDR1 and CDR2 sequences are SGHTA and FQGNSA. The CDR3 totals 12 residues. V was clipped by 3 bases and J by 7 bases, with 7 bases between them. The CDR3 protein is CASSFDRQPQHF. The CDR3 DNA sequence: TGTGCCAGCAGCTTTGACCGCCAGCCCCAGCATTTT.

V usage is TRBV7-9 and J usage is TRBJ1-5, with D perhaps TRBD1 (5 bases). Per germline, CDR1 SEHNR and CDR2 FQNEAQ (reference sequence). This CDR3 has 14 amino acids. Trimming left V 5 bases short and J 0 bases short, with 8 bases between. The CDR3 reads CASSAGGSNQPQHF. For the CDR3, the DNA is TGTGCCAGCAGCGCTGGGGGTAGCAATCAGCCCCAGCATTTT.

This clone appeared once. Germline and junction disagree at one end, which may indicate a read error. V is TRBV7-8 and J is TRBJ2-7, with 7 bases that match TRBD1. The CDR3 extends over 14 amino acids. CDR1 and CDR2 from the germline V gene are SGHVS and FQNEAQ. The CDR3 DNA reads as TGTGCCAGCAGCCCCCGGGACAGTTCCTCCGAGCAGTACTTC. As protein: CASSPRDSSSEQYF.

This sequence joins TRBV21-1 and TRBJ2-4; TRBD1 was called by the table and not checked on the DNA. TRBV21-1 counts as a pseudogene. This CDR3 spans 22 amino acids. CDR3 bases: TGTGCCAGCAGCAAAGGACGGGACAGGGGGAGGACGTTGACCCTAGCCAAAAACATTCAGTACTTC. Translating gives CASSKGRDRGRTLTLAKNIQYF.

V usage is TRBV5-4 and J usage is TRBJ2-1; 8 nucleotides align to TRBD2. The length of the CDR3 is 15 residues. V trimming: 3 bases; J trimming: 5 bases; junction bases outside the gene matches: 7. From germline, CDR1 is SGHNT and CDR2 YYREEE (reference sequence). CDR3 DNA sequence: TGTGCCAGCAGCTCCCGGGGGGGGGCGAACAATGAGCAGTTCTTC. Amino acid sequence: CASSSRGGANNEQFF. The full variable domain, in which reference TRBV5-4 and TRBJ2-1 provide the parts outside the CDR3, is ETGVTQSPTHLIKTRGQQVTLRCSSQSGHNTVSWYQQALGQGPQFIFQYYREEENGRGNFPPRFSGLQFPNYSSELNVNALELDDSALYLCASSSRGGANNEQFFGPGTRLTVL.

This sequence joins TRBV27 and TRBJ2-7, with 8 nucleotides matching TRBD2. This CDR3 has 14 residues. Looked up from germline, CDR1 is MNHEY and CDR2 is SMNVEV (reference sequence). J was trimmed by 2 bases and V by 3 bases; bases with no gene match: 3. The CDR3 sequence is CASSFGGVAYEQYF. The CDR3 DNA follows: TGTGCCAGCAGTTTCGGGGGGGTGGCCTACGAGCAGTACTTC.

This clone has a handful of counts. In nucleotides, the CDR3 is TGCAGTGCTACAGGGTCCACTGAAGCTTTCTTT. Amino acids: CSATGSTEAFF. The chain uses TRBV20-1 and TRBJ1-1, with D possibly being TRBD1 (5 bases). This CDR3 has 11 residues. Germline CDR1 DFQATT, CDR2 SNEGSKA (reference sequence). V was clipped by 4 bases and J by 4 bases, with 7 bases between them.

The chain is built from TRBV3-1 (or the pseudogene TRBV3-2) and TRBJ2-1; no definite D call. Trimming shortened V by 1 base and J by 2 bases, and 15 bases separated the two germline ends. The CDR3 totals 17 residues. Germline CDR1 is LGHDT and CDR2 is YNNKEL (reference sequence). CDR3 loop: CASSQGGRKPPYNEQFF. CDR3 coding DNA: TGTGCCAGCAGCCAAGGAGGTAGGAAACCGCCCTACAATGAGCAGTTCTTC.

This chain connects TRBV29-1 to TRBJ2-1, with a weak D call TRBD1 (6 bases). Per the germline V gene, CDR1 is SQVTM and CDR2 is ANQGSEA. The V end lost 3 bases, the J end lost 0 bases, and 18 bases lay between the germline ends. This CDR3 has 17 amino acids. The CDR3 reads CSVDLARDIFSYNEQFF. The CDR3 nucleotides read TGCAGCGTTGACCTGGCCAGGGACATCTTCTCCTACAATGAGCAGTTCTTC.

Here the CDR3 DNA reads TGTGCCAGCAGTTACTCGAGAACCCTACAGAGGAACACTGAAGCTTTCTTT. This translates into CASSYSRTLQRNTEAFF. The chain joins TRBV6-2 or TRBV6-3 to TRBJ1-1; the D is unclear. CDR3 length: 17 amino acids. The V end lost 0 bases, the J end lost 1 base, and 15 bases lay between the germline ends. CDR1 is MNHEY, CDR2 SVGEGT, per germline.

This chain uses TRBV5-1 with TRBJ2-3, with 8 bases that match TRBD2. The junction had 7 bases not matched to a gene; V was cut back by 1 base and J by 3 bases. Germline CDR1 SGHRS, CDR2 YFSETQ. CDR3 size: 16 residues. The CDR3: CASSLSSGGRTDTQYF. The CDR3 DNA follows: TGCGCCAGCAGCTTGTCTTCGGGAGGGAGAACAGATACGCAGTATTTT. Variable domain in full (rest from reference TRBV5-1 and TRBJ2-3): KAGVTQTPRYLIKTRGQQVTLSCSPISGHRSVSWYQQTPGQGLQFLFEYFSETQRNKGNFPGRFSGRQFSNSRSEMNVSTLELGDSALYLCASSLSSGGRTDTQYFGPGTRLTVL.

This chain joins TRBV6-5 and TRBJ2-1; D is unresolved. The CDR3 has 13 residues. Germline assignment: CDR1 MNHEY and CDR2 SVGAGI. Trimming removed 10 bases from V and 2 bases from J, with 12 bases in between. CDR3 amino acids: CATRWFTYNEQFF. DNA of the CDR3: TGTGCCACCCGCTGGTTCACCTACAATGAGCAGTTCTTC.

The chain carries TRBV30 and TRBJ1-2, with 11 bases lining up with TRBD1. The germline V gene has CDR1 GTSNPN and CDR2 SVGIG (reference sequence). V was pared by 3 bases and J by 7 bases, with 4 bases of the junction left unmatched. The CDR3 has 13 amino acids. CDR3 amino acids: CAWRGTGGIGYTF. In nucleotides, the CDR3 is TGTGCCTGGAGGGGGACAGGGGGTATTGGCTACACCTTC.

The chain links TRBV29-1 to TRBJ1-2; the match to TRBD1 covers 11 bases. Looked up from germline, CDR1 is SQVTM and CDR2 is ANQGSEA. The CDR3 extends over 14 amino acids. Trimming took 7 bases from V and 5 from J; bases not matched to a gene: 9. This CDR3 is CSAPGTGGRYGYTF. CDR3 bases: TGCAGCGCCCCCGGGACAGGGGGAAGGTATGGCTACACCTTC. Combining the CDR3 with reference TRBV29-1 and TRBJ1-2 gives the whole variable domain SAVISQKPSRDICQRGTSLTIQCQVDSQVTMMFWYRQQPGQSLTLIATANQGSEATYESGFVIDKFPISRPNLTFSTLTVSNMSPEDSSIYLCSAPGTGGRYGYTFGSGTRLTVV.

The chain has TRBV6-6 and TRBJ2-4; 8 bases agree with TRBD1. This CDR3 is 16 amino acids long. The germline CDR1 and CDR2 sequences are MNHNY and SVGAGI (reference sequence). The junction had 8 bases not matched to a gene; V was cut back by 4 bases and J by 3 bases. The CDR3 sequence is CASSSDTGTGKNIQYF. The CDR3 DNA reads as TGTGCCAGCAGTTCCGATACCGGGACAGGCAAAAACATTCAGTACTTC.

The CDR3 sequence: CASSMTGTYGYTF. The CDR3 bases are TGTGCCAGCAGTATGACAGGGACCTATGGCTACACCTTC. This chain joins TRBV6-5 and TRBJ1-2; 7 nucleotides align to TRBD1. Trimming at V came to 5 bases and at J to 4 bases, leaving 4 bases not matched to a gene. The CDR3 is 13 residues long. Germline loops: CDR1 MNHEY, CDR2 SVGAGI.

The rearrangement joins TRBV28 to TRBJ1-2; D not certain. Trimming pared 1 base from V and 0 bases from J, leaving 9 bases between. The CDR3 totals 15 residues. In germline, CDR1 is MDHEN, CDR2 SYDVKM. The CDR3 sequence: CASSLSGKANYGYTF. Here the CDR3 DNA reads TGTGCCAGCAGTTTATCGGGGAAAGCTAACTATGGCTACACCTTC.